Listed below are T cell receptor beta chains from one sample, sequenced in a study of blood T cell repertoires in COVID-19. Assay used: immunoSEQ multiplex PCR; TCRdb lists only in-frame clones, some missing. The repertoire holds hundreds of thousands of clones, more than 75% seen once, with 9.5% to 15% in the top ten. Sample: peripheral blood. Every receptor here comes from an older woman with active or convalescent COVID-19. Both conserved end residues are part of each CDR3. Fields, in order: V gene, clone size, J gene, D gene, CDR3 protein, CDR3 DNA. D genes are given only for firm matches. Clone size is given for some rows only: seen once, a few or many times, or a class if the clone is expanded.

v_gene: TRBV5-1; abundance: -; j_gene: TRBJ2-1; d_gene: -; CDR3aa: CASSLGQNYNEQFF; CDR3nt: TGCGCCAGCAGCCTAGGACAGAACTACAATGAGCAGTTCTTC
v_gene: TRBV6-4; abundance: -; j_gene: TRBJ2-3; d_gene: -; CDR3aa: CASSDSISAAGDTQYF; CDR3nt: TGTGCCAGCAGTGACAGTATTAGCGCGGCGGGAGATACGCAGTATTTT
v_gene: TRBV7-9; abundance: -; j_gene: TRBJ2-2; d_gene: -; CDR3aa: CASSPGRTGELFF; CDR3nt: TGTGCCAGCAGCCCGGGGAGGACCGGGGAGCTGTTTTTT
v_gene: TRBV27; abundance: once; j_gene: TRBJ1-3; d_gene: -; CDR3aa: CASSLGASGNTIYF; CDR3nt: TGTGCCAGCAGTTTGGGCGCCTCTGGAAACACCATATATTTT
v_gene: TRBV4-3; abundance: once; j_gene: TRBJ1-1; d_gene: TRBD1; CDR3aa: CASSQSRGIRTEAFF; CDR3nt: TGCGCCAGCAGCCAATCCAGGGGGATCAGGACTGAAGCTTTCTTT
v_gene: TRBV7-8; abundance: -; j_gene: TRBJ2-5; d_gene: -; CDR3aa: CASSLEAVPVQETQYF; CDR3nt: TGTGCCAGCAGCTTAGAGGCGGTCCCCGTCCAAGAGACCCAGTACTTC
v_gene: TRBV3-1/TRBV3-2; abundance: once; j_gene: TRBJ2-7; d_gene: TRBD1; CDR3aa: CASSQGQGSYEQYF; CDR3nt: TGTGCCAGCAGCCAGGGACAGGGGTCCTACGAGCAGTACTTC
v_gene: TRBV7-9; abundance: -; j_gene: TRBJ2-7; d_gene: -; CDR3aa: CASSKTEFYEQYF; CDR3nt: TGTGCCAGCAGCAAAACAGAGTTCTACGAGCAGTACTTC
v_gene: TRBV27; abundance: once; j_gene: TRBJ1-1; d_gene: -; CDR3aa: CASSFARLNTEAFF; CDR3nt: TGTGCCAGCAGTTTCGCCAGGCTGAACACTGAAGCTTTCTTT
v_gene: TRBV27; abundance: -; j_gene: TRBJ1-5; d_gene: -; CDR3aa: CASSLLGAGSNQPQHF; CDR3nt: TGTGCCAGCAGTTTATTGGGGGCCGGGAGCAATCAGCCCCAGCATTTT
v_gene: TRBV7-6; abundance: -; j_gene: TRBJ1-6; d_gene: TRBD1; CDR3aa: CASSLGTGPHSPLHF; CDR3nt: TGTGCCAGCAGCTTAGGGACAGGGCCCCATTCACCCCTCCACTTT
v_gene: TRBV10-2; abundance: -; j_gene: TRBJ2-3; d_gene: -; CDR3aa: CASARGASSDTQYF; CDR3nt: TGCGCCAGCGCCAGGGGGGCCAGCTCGGATACGCAGTATTTT
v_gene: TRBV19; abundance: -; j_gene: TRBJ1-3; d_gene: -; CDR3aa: CASTMDSPRGSGNTIYF; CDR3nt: TGTGCCAGTACCATGGACAGCCCCAGGGGCTCTGGAAACACCATATATTTT
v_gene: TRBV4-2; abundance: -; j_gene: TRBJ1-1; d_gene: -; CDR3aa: CASSQDGRENTEAFF; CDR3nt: TGTGCCAGCAGCCAAGATGGGAGGGAGAACACTGAAGCTTTCTTT
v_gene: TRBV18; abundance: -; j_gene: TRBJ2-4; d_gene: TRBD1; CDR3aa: CASSRGQVDIQYF; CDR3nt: TGTGCCAGCTCACGCGGACAGGTAGACATTCAGTACTTC
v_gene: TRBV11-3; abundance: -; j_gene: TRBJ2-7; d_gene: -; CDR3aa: CATHRVRPYEQYF; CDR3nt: TGTGCCACCCACAGGGTTCGCCCCTACGAGCAGTACTTC
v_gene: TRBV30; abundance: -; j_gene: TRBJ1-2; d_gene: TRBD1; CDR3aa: CAWTGQALNYGYTF; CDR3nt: TGTGCCTGGACCGGACAGGCCCTTAACTATGGCTACACCTTC
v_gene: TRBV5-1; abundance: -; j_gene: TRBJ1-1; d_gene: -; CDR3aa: CASSLIGTDSEAFF; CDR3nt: TGCGCCAGCAGCTTGATCGGAACGGACAGTGAAGCTTTCTTT
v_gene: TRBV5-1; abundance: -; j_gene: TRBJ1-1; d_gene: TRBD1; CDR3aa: CASSLYRGVSEAFF; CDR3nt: TGCGCCAGCAGCTTGTACAGGGGAGTGTCTGAAGCTTTCTTT
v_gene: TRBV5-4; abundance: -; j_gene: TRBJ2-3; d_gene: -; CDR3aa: CASSSQGSTDTQYF; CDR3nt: TGTGCCAGCAGCTCACAGGGCTCCACAGATACGCAGTATTTT
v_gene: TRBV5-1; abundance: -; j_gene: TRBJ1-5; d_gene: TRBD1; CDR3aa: CASSRTGGNQPQHF; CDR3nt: TGCGCCAGCAGCCGGACAGGGGGCAATCAGCCCCAGCATTTT
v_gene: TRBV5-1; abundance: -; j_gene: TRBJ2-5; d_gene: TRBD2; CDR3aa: CASSLLLADQETQYF; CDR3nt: TGCGCCAGCAGCTTACTACTAGCGGATCAAGAGACCCAGTACTTC
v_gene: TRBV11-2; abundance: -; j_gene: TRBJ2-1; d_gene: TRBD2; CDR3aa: CASSSGLAGPQFF; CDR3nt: TGTGCCAGCAGCTCGGGACTAGCCGGCCCCCAGTTCTTC
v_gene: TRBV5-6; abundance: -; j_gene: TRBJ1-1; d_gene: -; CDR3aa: CASSLDGVTEAFF; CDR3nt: TGTGCCAGCAGCTTGGACGGGGTCACTGAAGCTTTCTTT
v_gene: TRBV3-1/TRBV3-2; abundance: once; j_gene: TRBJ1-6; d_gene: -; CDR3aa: CASRLRDGSPLHF; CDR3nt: TGTGCCAGCAGACTGAGGGATGGTTCACCCCTCCACTTT
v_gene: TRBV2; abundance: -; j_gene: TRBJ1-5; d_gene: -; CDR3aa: CASSESGVGQPQHF; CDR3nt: TGTGCCAGCAGTGAATCAGGGGTCGGGCAGCCCCAGCATTTT
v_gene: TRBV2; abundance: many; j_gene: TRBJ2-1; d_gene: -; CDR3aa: CASSWSTQEQFF; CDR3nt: TGTGCCAGCAGTTGGTCTACCCAAGAGCAGTTCTTC
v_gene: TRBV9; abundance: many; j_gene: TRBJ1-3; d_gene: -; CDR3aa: CASSVQGTGNTIYF; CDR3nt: TGTGCCAGCAGCGTACAGGGAACTGGAAACACCATATATTTT
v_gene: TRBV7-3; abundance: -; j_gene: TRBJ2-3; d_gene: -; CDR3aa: CASSKTGGDTQYF; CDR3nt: TGTGCCAGCAGCAAGACTGGGGGGGATACGCAGTATTTT
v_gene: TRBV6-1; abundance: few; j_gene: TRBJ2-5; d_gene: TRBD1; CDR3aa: CASSDPDREETQYF; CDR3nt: TGTGCCAGCAGTGACCCAGACAGGGAAGAGACCCAGTACTTC
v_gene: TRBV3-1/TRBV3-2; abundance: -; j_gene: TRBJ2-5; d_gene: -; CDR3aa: CASSLAGVAGETQYF; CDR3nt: TGTGCCAGCAGCCTGGCAGGGGTAGCGGGCGAGACCCAGTACTTC
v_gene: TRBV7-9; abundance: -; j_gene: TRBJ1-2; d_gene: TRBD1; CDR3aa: CASSLGRGRGYGYTF; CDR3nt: TGTGCCAGCAGCTTAGGCAGGGGGCGCGGCTATGGCTACACCTTC
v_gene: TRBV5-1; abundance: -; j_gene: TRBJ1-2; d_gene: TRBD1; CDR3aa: CASSPELGTAPYGYTF; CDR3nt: TGCGCCAGCAGCCCGGAGTTAGGGACAGCTCCCTATGGCTACACCTTC
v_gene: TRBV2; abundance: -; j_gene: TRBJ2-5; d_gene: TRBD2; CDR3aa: CASSSSGGAQETQYF; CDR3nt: TGTGCCAGCAGTTCCAGCGGGGGGGCACAAGAGACCCAGTACTTC
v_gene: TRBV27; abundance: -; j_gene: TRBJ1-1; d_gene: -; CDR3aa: CASSFYGQPEAFF; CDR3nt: TGTGCCAGCAGTTTTTATGGACAGCCTGAAGCTTTCTTT
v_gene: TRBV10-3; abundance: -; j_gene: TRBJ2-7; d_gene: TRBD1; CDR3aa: CAISELQGARNPYEQYF; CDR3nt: TGTGCCATCAGTGAGCTACAGGGGGCTCGTAATCCCTACGAGCAGTACTTC
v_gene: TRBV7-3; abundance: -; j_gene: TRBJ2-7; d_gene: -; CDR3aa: CASSLSASYEQYF; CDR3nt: TGTGCCAGCAGCCTCAGTGCCTCCTACGAGCAGTACTTC
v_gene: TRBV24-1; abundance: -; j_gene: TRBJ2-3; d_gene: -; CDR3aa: CATSAGDFTDTQYF; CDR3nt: TGTGCCACCTCGGCAGGGGATTTCACAGATACGCAGTATTTT
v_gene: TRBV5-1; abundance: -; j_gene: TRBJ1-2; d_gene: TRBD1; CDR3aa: CASSPTGAGQGYTF; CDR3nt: TGCGCCAGCAGCCCAACAGGGGCAGGGCAAGGCTACACCTTC
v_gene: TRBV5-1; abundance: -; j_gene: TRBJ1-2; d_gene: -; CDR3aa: CASSLGDTPSAGYTF; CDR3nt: TGCGCCAGCAGCTTGGGGGACACTCCCTCGGCGGGCTACACCTTC
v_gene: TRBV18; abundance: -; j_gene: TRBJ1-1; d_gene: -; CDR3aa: CASSPLRWEDTEAFF; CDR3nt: TGTGCCAGCTCCCCTCTTCGGTGGGAGGACACTGAAGCTTTCTTT
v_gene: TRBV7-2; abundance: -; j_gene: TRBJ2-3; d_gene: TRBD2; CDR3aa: CASSLAPTSGGADTQYF; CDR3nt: TGTGCCAGCAGCTTAGCCCCTACTAGCGGGGGCGCAGATACGCAGTATTTT
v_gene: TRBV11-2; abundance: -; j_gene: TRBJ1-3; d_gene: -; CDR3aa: CASSLDRAGNTIYF; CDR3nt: TGTGCCAGCAGCTTAGACAGGGCTGGAAACACCATATATTTT
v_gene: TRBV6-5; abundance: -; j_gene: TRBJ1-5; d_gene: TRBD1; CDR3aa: CATRDRVGPQHF; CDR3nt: TGTGCCACCAGAGACAGGGTCGGCCCCCAGCATTTT
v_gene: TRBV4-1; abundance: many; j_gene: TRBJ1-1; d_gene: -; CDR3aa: CASSQSLNTEAFF; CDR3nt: TGCGCCAGCAGCCAAAGCTTGAACACTGAAGCTTTCTTT
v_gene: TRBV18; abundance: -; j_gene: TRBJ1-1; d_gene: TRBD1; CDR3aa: CASSPRRQGGMNTEAFF; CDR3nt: TGTGCCAGCTCACCACGGCGGCAGGGGGGAATGAACACTGAAGCTTTCTTT
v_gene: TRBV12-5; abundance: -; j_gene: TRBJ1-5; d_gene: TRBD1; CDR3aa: CASGLPLTGDYQPQHF; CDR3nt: TGTGCTAGTGGTTTGCCACTAACAGGGGACTATCAGCCCCAGCATTTT
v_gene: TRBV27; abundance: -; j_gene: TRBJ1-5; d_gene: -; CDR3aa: CASPGVGVNQPQHF; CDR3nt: TGTGCCTCCCCGGGGGTGGGGGTCAATCAGCCCCAGCATTTT
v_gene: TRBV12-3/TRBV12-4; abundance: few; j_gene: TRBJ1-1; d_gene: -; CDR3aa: CASSPQSGTEAFF; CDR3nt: TGTGCCAGCAGTCCTCAATCGGGCACTGAAGCTTTCTTT
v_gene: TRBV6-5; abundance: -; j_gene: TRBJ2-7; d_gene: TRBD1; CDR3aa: CASTHRGRNYEQYF; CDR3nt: TGTGCCAGCACCCACAGGGGGCGTAACTACGAGCAGTACTTC
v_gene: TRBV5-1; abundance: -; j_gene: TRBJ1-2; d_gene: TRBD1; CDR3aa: CASSPTTTGDSGYTF; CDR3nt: TGCGCCAGCAGTCCAACAACCACAGGGGATAGTGGCTACACCTTC